This T cell receptor beta chain came from a study of identifying expanded T cells in peripheral blood. Overall study findings and caveats: Variance in clone template counts between approximately two-week samples significantly increased with total template count across all healthy donors. Over approximately two and four weeks, about 15 and 19 clones changed, versus approximately 1.1 between replicates.

With respect to this clone: The antigen is not known.

Trimming removed 2 bases at V and 6 bases at J, with 11 bases between. Germline-derived CDR1 and CDR2 are LNHDA and SQIVND (reference sequence). This CDR3 has 14 residues. The method was immunoSEQ multiplex PCR; TCRdb's version includes in-frame clones alone and lacks a portion of them. The data contain some 100,000 clones, approximately 88% of them singletons. The sequenced sample was blood. The gene calls are TRBV19 and TRBJ2-1, with D tentatively TRBD1 or TRBD2 (6 bases each). This receptor was taken from a person aged 18 to 70 in good health. In nucleotides, the CDR3 is TGTGCCAGTAGTATACTAGGGGGGTCCAATGAGCAGTTCTTC. As protein: CASSILGGSNEQFF.